This T cell receptor beta chain was identified in a study of CD8 T cells in ankylosing spondylitis. The V end was cut by 4 bases, the J end by 4 bases, with 10 bases between. Germline lookup yields CDR1 ENHRY and CDR2 SYGVKD. This CDR3 is built from 13 residues. Each CDR3 protein gets one entry after TCRdb re-called the 5' RACE reads with MiXCR. The table has approximately 140,000 distinct CDR3 sequences, roughly 8.3% seen once. This clonotype was seen repeatedly, ten times or more. The chain joins TRBV10-3 to TRBJ2-5; D remains ambiguous. Sequencing used synovial fluid, either unsorted or a sorted T cell fraction (not recorded which). The sequence came from a male donor with ankylosing spondylitis. The CDR3 loop reads CAISGSGIETQYF. In nucleotides, the CDR3 is TGTGCCATCAGTGGAAGTGGAATAGAGACCCAGTACTTC.